These 4 T cell receptor beta chains were all obtained from the same sample, sequenced in a study of T cells in Graves' hyperthyroidism and ophthalmopathy. Amplified TCR beta CDR3 regions came from RNA transcripts. HTBI primers drove first-round RT-PCR of the TCR CDR3. MiXCR, applied by TCRdb to the multiplex PCR reads, yields one record per CDR3 protein. The table lists a few hundred thousand distinct CDR3 sequences, less than 20% of them singletons, with approximately 30% in the top ten. The sequenced sample consisted of blood. The receptors were gathered from a woman between 18 and 29 years old with Graves' hyperthyroidism that later progressed to Graves' ophthalmopathy.

V gene TRBV28 combines with J gene TRBJ2-1; 11 positions match TRBD2. V trimming: 5 bases; J trimming: 9 bases; junction bases outside the gene matches: 12. Germline CDR1 is MDHEN and CDR2 is SYDVKM. This CDR3 contains 16 residues. CDR3 sequence reads: CASSAILAGGWGEQFF. The CDR3 DNA reads as TGTGCCAGCAGTGCAATCCTAGCGGGAGGTTGGGGTGAGCAGTTCTTC.

This clonotype occurred many times. V is TRBV3-1 and J is TRBJ2-3, with no clear D. Trimming took 0 bases from V and 2 from J, leaving 12 bases between them. This CDR3 spans 16 amino acids. Germline loops: CDR1 LGHDT, CDR2 YNNKEL (reference sequence). The CDR3 coding sequence is TGTGCCAGCAGCCAAGACAGACAACTACACACAGATACGCAGTATTTT. Amino acid sequence: CASSQDRQLHTDTQYF.

The chain is built from TRBV27 and TRBJ2-1; 11 bases fit TRBD2. This CDR3 contains 13 residues. Losses at the gene ends were 5 bases for V and 13 bases for J; bases not matched to a gene: 7. Germline CDR1 is MNHEY and CDR2 is SMNVEV (reference sequence). The CDR3 nucleotides read TGTGCCAGCAGTCAACTAGCGGGAGAGGAACAGTTCTTC. Protein product: CASSQLAGEEQFF.

This clonotype has ten or more counts. This chain connects TRBV7-2 to TRBJ2-1, with no clear D. Per the germline V gene, CDR1 is SGHTA and CDR2 is FQGNSA. V lost 3 bases and J lost 7, with 10 bases in between. The CDR3 runs to 13 residues. The CDR3 protein is CASSFTFRNEQFF. The CDR3 DNA reads as TGTGCCAGCAGCTTCACTTTCAGAAATGAGCAGTTCTTC. Filled out from reference TRBV7-2 and TRBJ2-1, the complete variable domain reads GAGVSQSPSNKVTEKGKDVELRCDPISGHTALYWYRQSLGQGLEFLIYFQGNSAPDKSGLPSDRFSAERTGGSVSTLTIQRTQQEDSAVYLCASSFTFRNEQFFGPGTRLTVL.